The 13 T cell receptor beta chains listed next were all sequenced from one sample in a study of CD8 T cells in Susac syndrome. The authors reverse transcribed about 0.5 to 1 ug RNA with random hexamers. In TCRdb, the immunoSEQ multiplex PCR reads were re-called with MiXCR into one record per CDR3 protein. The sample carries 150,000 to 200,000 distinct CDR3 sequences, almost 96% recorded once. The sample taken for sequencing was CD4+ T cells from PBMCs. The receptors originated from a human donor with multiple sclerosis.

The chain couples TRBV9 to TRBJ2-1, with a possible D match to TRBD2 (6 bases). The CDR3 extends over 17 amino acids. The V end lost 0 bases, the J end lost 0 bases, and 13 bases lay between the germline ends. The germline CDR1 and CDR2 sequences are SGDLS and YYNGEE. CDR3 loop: CASSVEGGGSSYNEQFF. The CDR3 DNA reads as TGTGCCAGCAGCGTAGAGGGAGGCGGTAGCTCCTACAATGAGCAGTTCTTC.

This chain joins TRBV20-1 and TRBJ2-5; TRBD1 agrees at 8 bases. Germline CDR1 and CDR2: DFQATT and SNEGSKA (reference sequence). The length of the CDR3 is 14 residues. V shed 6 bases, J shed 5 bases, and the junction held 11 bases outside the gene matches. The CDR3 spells CSASSRGRRETQYF. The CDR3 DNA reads TGCAGTGCCTCCAGCAGGGGGCGAAGGGAGACCCAGTACTTC.

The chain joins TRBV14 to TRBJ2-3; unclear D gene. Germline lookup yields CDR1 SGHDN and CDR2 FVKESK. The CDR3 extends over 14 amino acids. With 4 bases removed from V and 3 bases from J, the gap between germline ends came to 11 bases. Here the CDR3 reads CASSPKLRTDTQYF. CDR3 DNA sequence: TGTGCCAGCAGCCCGAAATTGAGAACAGATACGCAGTATTTT.

CDR3 region: CASSPNNYGYTF. CDR3 nucleotide sequence: TGTGCCAGCAGCCCAAACAACTATGGCTACACCTTC. The genes are TRBV6-2 or TRBV6-3 and TRBJ1-2; D gene ambiguous. The germline gives CDR1 MNHEY, CDR2 SVGEGT. V was pared by 6 bases and J by 2 bases, with 7 bases between. The CDR3 runs 12 residues.

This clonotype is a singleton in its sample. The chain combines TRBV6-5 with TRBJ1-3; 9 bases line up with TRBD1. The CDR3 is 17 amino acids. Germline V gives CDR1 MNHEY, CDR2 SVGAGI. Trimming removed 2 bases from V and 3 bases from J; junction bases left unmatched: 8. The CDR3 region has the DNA TGTGCCAGCAGTTACGGGACAGGGAGGAGGAATGGAAACACCATATATTTT. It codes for CASSYGTGRRNGNTIYF.

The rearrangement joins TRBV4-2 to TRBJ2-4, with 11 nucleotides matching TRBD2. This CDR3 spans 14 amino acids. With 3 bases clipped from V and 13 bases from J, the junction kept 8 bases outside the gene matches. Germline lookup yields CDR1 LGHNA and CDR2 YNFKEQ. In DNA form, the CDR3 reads TGTGCCAGCAGCCATCCGACTAGCGGGGAGACACAGTACTTC. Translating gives CASSHPTSGETQYF.

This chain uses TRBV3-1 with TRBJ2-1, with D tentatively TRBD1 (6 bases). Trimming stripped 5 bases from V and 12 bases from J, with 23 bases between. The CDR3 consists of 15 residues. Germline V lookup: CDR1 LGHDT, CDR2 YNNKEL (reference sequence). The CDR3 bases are TGTGCCAGCAGCATAAGGGGGTCCCTAGGCCGAGGGCAGTTCTTC. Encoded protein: CASSIRGSLGRGQFF.

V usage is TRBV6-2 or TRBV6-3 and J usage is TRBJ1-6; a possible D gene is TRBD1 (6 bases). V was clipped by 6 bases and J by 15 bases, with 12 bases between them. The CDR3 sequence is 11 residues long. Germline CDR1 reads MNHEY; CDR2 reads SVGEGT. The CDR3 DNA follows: TGTGCCAGCAGCGTCGGGACAATCCTCCACTTT. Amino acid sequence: CASSVGTILHF.

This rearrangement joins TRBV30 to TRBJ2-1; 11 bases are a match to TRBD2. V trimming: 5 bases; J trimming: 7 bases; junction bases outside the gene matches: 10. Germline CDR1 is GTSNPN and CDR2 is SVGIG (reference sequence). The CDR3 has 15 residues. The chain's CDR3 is CAWAKLAGALNEQFF. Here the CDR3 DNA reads TGTGCCTGGGCGAAACTAGCGGGGGCCCTTAATGAGCAGTTCTTC.

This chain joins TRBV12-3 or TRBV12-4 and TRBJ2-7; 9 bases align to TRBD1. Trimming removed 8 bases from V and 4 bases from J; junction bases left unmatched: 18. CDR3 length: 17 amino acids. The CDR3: CASGGGTGFVSRYEQYF. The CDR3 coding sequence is TGTGCCAGCGGCGGCGGGACAGGGTTTGTTTCCAGATACGAGCAGTACTTC.

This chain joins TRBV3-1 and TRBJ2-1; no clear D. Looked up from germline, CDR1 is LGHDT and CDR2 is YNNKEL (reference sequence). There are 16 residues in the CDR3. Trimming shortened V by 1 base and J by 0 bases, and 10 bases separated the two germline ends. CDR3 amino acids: CASSQGRASSYNEQFF. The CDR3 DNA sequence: TGTGCCAGCAGCCAAGGTAGGGCGAGCTCCTACAATGAGCAGTTCTTC.

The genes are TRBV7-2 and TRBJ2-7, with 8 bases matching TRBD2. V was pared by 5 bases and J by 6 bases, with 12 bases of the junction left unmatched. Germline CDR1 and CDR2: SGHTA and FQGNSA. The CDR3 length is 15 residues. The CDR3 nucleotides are TGTGCCAGCAGCCCACTCCCGGGGGGGCCAGTCGAGCAGTACTTC. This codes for CASSPLPGGPVEQYF.

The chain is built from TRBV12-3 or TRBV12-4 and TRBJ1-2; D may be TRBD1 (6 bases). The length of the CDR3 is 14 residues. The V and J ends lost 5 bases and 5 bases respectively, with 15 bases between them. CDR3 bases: TGTGCCAGCAGTCCCGCTTCGACAGGATATGGCTACACCTTC. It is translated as CASSPASTGYGYTF.